Listed below are T cell receptor beta chains from one sample, sequenced in a study of PD-1 blockade in classical Hodgkin lymphoma. Assay: immunoSEQ multiplex PCR; the TCRdb copy retains only in-frame clones and omits some. The repertoire consists of 10,000 or so clones, with roughly 80% occurring once and the leading ten covering roughly 4.6%. Sequencing was performed on CD4+ T cells from blood, taken before the fourth cycle of nivolumab. The receptors come from a human donor with classical Hodgkin lymphoma. Both conserved end residues are part of each CDR3. The order of the fields is clone size, J gene, D gene, V gene, CDR3 DNA, CDR3 protein. The D gene is left open where the match is weak. Only part of the rows carry a size: once, few, many, or a class if the clone is expanded.

>.|TRBJ2-3|.|TRBV5-1
TGCGCCAGCAGCTTGGGCGTCTCGGCCAGCCAGGAAGATACGCAGTATTTT
CASSLGVSASQEDTQYF
>.|TRBJ1-5|.|TRBV30
TGTGCCTGGACACAGGGTTCGGGGCAGCCCCAGCATTTT
CAWTQGSGQPQHF
>.|TRBJ1-2|TRBD1|TRBV4-3
TGCGCCAGCAGCCAAGATAGGGGTGGGACAGCCTATGGCTACACCTTC
CASSQDRGGTAYGYTF
>.|TRBJ2-2|.|TRBV9
TGTGCCAGCAATGTTCAGGGGAACACCGGGGAGCTGTTTTTT
CASNVQGNTGELFF
>few|TRBJ2-5|.|TRBV5-8
TGTGCCAGCAGCCCGTCGGGGACGGAGACCCAGTACTTC
CASSPSGTETQYF
>.|TRBJ1-5|.|TRBV28
TGTGCCAGCAGTTCGGGAGGGAGCAATCAGCCCCAGCATTTT
CASSSGGSNQPQHF
>.|TRBJ2-1|TRBD2|TRBV25-1
TGTGCCAGCAGTGAATTCAGCGGGGGGGCTTACAATGAGCAGTTCTTC
CASSEFSGGAYNEQFF
>.|TRBJ2-5|TRBD2|TRBV18
TGTGCCAGCTCACCTGCGGGGGGACAAGAGACCCAGTACTTC
CASSPAGGQETQYF
>.|TRBJ2-5|TRBD1|TRBV6-9
TGTGCCAGCAGAATGGGACAGGGGAGTGGGGAGACCCAGTACTTC
CASRMGQGSGETQYF
>.|TRBJ1-1|TRBD1|TRBV6-1
TGTGCCAGCAGTGCAGACAGGGGGGACACTGAAGCTTTCTTT
CASSADRGDTEAFF
>.|TRBJ2-5|TRBD2|TRBV7-9
TGTGCCAGCAGCGACCCATGGCGGCTAGCGGGGGAGAATGAAGAGACCCAGTACTTC
CASSDPWRLAGENEETQYF
>once|TRBJ1-6|.|TRBV2
TGTGCCAGCAGTGAGGGGATAACTTCGTCACCCCTCCACTTT
CASSEGITSSPLHF
>.|TRBJ1-6|.|TRBV9
TGTGCCAGCAGCGCGGTCGGGGATTCACCCCTCCACTTT
CASSAVGDSPLHF
>.|TRBJ1-1|TRBD1|TRBV19
TGTGCCAGTAGGAAGGGACAGGCCTACATGAACACTGAAGCTTTCTTT
CASRKGQAYMNTEAFF
>.|TRBJ2-1|.|TRBV19
TGTGCCAGTAGTGCACAGGGAATTGGTGAGCAGTTCTTC
CASSAQGIGEQFF
>.|TRBJ1-6|.|TRBV6-1
TGTGCCAGCATTCCCGCCGGTAATTCACCCCTCCACTTT
CASIPAGNSPLHF
>few|TRBJ1-5|.|TRBV2
TGTGCCAGCAGTCTTATTGGCAATCAGCCCCAGCATTTT
CASSLIGNQPQHF
>.|TRBJ2-5|.|TRBV29-1
TGCAGCGTTGGAGAGACCCAGTACTTC
CSVGETQYF
>.|TRBJ1-1|.|TRBV23-1
TGCGCCAGCAGTCGTTTCGAGACGGGGGAAGAAACTGAAGCTTTCTTT
CASSRFETGEETEAFF
>.|TRBJ1-1|.|TRBV29-1
TGCAGCTCGCAACGGTTGAACACTGAAGCTTTCTTT
CSSQRLNTEAFF
>.|TRBJ1-5|TRBD1|TRBV6-1
TGTGCCAGCAGTCTTACAGGGGGCAATCAGCCCCAGCATTTT
CASSLTGGNQPQHF
>large|TRBJ1-1|.|TRBV5-4
TGTGCCAGCAGCTCGGCGAGGAACACTGAAGCTTTCTTT
CASSSARNTEAFF
>once|TRBJ1-6|.|TRBV4-3
TGCGCCAGCAGCCAAGGCCAGGCAGGGAGTAATTCACCCCTCCACTTT
CASSQGQAGSNSPLHF
>once|TRBJ1-1|.|TRBV5-1
TGCGCCAGCAAGGACCCCCCGACTGAAGCTTTCTTT
CASKDPPTEAFF
>few|TRBJ1-1|TRBD1|TRBV28
TGTGCCAGCAGTCCACACGAGGGGGCCGGGACTGAAGCTTTCTTT
CASSPHEGAGTEAFF
>.|TRBJ1-1|.|TRBV14
TGTGCCAGCAGCCAAGATTGGGGCAGCGTAAGGGGGGGCACTGAAGCTTTCTTT
CASSQDWGSVRGGTEAFF
>.|TRBJ1-6|.|TRBV10-2
TGCGCCAGCAGTGATATTCCCGGTTCACCCCTCCACTTT
CASSDIPGSPLHF
>.|TRBJ2-3|TRBD2|TRBV5-1
TGCGCCAGCAGACCGGGGGGGTCAATCACAGATACGCAGTATTTT
CASRPGGSITDTQYF
>few|TRBJ2-2|TRBD1|TRBV2
TGTGCCAGCAGTGGGGGACAGGGGGCTTCCACCGGGGAGCTGTTTTTT
CASSGGQGASTGELFF
>medium-sized|TRBJ1-1|.|TRBV19
TGTGCCAGCGCGAAACAGGGCCGGGGCACTGAAGCTTTCTTT
CASAKQGRGTEAFF
>.|TRBJ2-7|.|TRBV2
TGTGCCAGCAGTGAAGCGCGGGGTCTGGAGCAGTACTTC
CASSEARGLEQYF
>once|TRBJ2-2|TRBD2|TRBV7-2
TGTGCCAGCAGCTTAGCGCGGGGGGGGGAGCTGTTTTTT
CASSLARGGELFF
>.|TRBJ1-2|.|TRBV6-5
TGTGCCAGCAGTTACTCTAACAGGCCTGCTAACTATGGCTACACCTTC
CASSYSNRPANYGYTF
>.|TRBJ2-1|TRBD2|TRBV4-1
TGCGCCAGCAGCCAAAGCCCGAGGACTAGCGGTAACAATGAGCAGTTCTTC
CASSQSPRTSGNNEQFF
>.|TRBJ2-4|.|TRBV28
TGTGCCAGCTTGGAGGGGCCCAAAAACATTCAGTACTTC
CASLEGPKNIQYF
>.|TRBJ2-7|.|TRBV5-4
TGTGCCAGCAGCTTGGGCCAACGGGGGATGTACGAGCAGTACTTC
CASSLGQRGMYEQYF
>.|TRBJ2-2|TRBD2|TRBV5-4
TGTGCCAGCAGCGCCGGGGGGGCCCGGGGGACCGGGGAGCTGTTTTTT
CASSAGGARGTGELFF
>.|TRBJ2-5|.|TRBV18
TGTGCCAGCTCACCCTATGGTGACCAAGAGACCCAGTACTTC
CASSPYGDQETQYF
>few|TRBJ1-2|.|TRBV18
TGTGCCAGCTCACCATTCGTCCAGAACTATGGCTACACCTTC
CASSPFVQNYGYTF
>few|TRBJ2-7|TRBD1|TRBV5-3
TGTGCCAGAAGCTGCATGGACAGGTTCTCCTACGAGCAGTACTTC
CARSCMDRFSYEQYF
>once|TRBJ2-3|.|TRBV9
TGTGCCAGCAGTGGACCCACTTTACCACCTCGCACAGATACGCAGTATTTT
CASSGPTLPPRTDTQYF
>.|TRBJ1-2|.|TRBV27
TGTGCCAGCAAAGTCCGGGACAACTATGGCTACACCTTC
CASKVRDNYGYTF
>.|TRBJ1-6|.|TRBV23-1
TGCGCCAGCAGTCCCCACTCTTTCATCTCACCCCTCCGCTTT
CASSPHSFISPLRF
>.|TRBJ2-2|.|TRBV15
TGTGCCACCAGAAGGGGGATAGGGACCGGGGAGCTGTTTTTT
CATRRGIGTGELFF
>.|TRBJ2-5|TRBD2|TRBV30
TGTGCCTGGAGTGGAGCGGGGGGGCCTGCAGTCGAGACCCAGTACTTC
CAWSGAGGPAVETQYF
>.|TRBJ2-2|.|TRBV5-1
TGCGCCAGCAGCAGGCAGGTCTTATCCGGGGAGCTGTTTTTT
CASSRQVLSGELFF
>once|TRBJ1-2|.|TRBV10-3
TGTGCCATCAGTGAGTCCCCCCCTGTTGGCTACACCTTC
CAISESPPVGYTF
>few|TRBJ2-7|TRBD1|TRBV11-2
TGTGCCAGCAGCTTTCCGGGACAGGGGTCTTACTACTCCTACGAGCAGTACTTC
CASSFPGQGSYYSYEQYF
>.|TRBJ1-1|TRBD1|TRBV11-2
TGTGCCAGCAGCTTAACAGGGGGGGACACTGAAGCTTTCTTT
CASSLTGGDTEAFF
>.|TRBJ1-6|TRBD1|TRBV5-4
TGTGCCAGCAGCTCCAACAGGGGTGTGGGGTCACCCCTCCACTTT
CASSSNRGVGSPLHF
>.|TRBJ2-7|.|TRBV7-6
TGTGCCAGCAGCCCAGCAGCACCCTGGGAGCAGTACTTC
CASSPAAPWEQYF
>.|TRBJ2-1|.|TRBV7-6
TGTGCCAGCAGCTTATATCGTGGAGGGGTCAATGAGCAGTTCTTC
CASSLYRGGVNEQFF
>.|TRBJ2-3|.|TRBV27
TGTGCCAGCAGTTTATCTGGGCCAGGTGATACGCAGTATTTT
CASSLSGPGDTQYF
>.|TRBJ1-4|TRBD1|TRBV11-2
TGTGCCAGCAGCTTTCTCGGGACAGGGAAAATGGAAAAACTGTTTTTT
CASSFLGTGKMEKLFF
>few|TRBJ1-3|.|TRBV28
TGTGCCAGCAGTTTCGGGGGGGCAGGGGATGGAAACACCATATATTTT
CASSFGGAGDGNTIYF
>.|TRBJ2-3|TRBD2|TRBV9
TGTGCCAGCAGCGTTAGCGGGGGGTTGGATACGCAGTATTTT
CASSVSGGLDTQYF
>.|TRBJ1-6|.|TRBV7-2
TGTGCCAGCAGCTTAGGCAGGACCTATAATTCACCCCTCCACTTT
CASSLGRTYNSPLHF